This TCR beta chain was sequenced during a study of memory CD4+ T cells and cytomegalovirus serostatus. General study findings and limits: CMV serostatus prediction reached median AUC approximately 0.95, or 0.91 with US-trained model. Each of 55 to 80 CMV-associated TCRbeta sequences occurred in one to five individuals.

In the study's own analysis: Out-of-frame sequences were removed, leaving 2 million to 2.5 million distinct TCRbeta sequences. Assay: immunoSEQ multiplex PCR; the TCRdb copy retains only in-frame clones and omits some. V and J calls and clone size are those listed in that table; D and trimming were worked out from the DNA. Among tens of thousands of clones, 79% were seen once, and the ten largest hold around 1.1%. Single viable CD3+CD4+CD8-CD45RO+ cells were sorted as the memory CD4+ T cells. Serostatus was set by detecting CMV pp150, pp28, p38, p52 IgG. The length of the CDR3 is 13 residues. V was shortened by 8 bases and J by 6 bases, with 17 bases between the two germline ends. CDR1 and CDR2 from the germline V gene are SNHLY and FYNNEI. In regard to this clone: What it binds is not known.

The sequenced material came from memory CD4+ T cells from blood. J is TRBJ2-7 and V is TRBV2; the D is unclear. This sequence originates from an adult in good health and CMV-seronegative. The CDR3 spells CASGPLLAGEQYF. The CDR3 DNA follows: TGTGCCAGCGGGCCCTTGCTGGCTGGCGAGCAGTACTTC.